The rows below give T cell receptor beta chains drawn from one sample of a study of blood T cell repertoires in COVID-19. TCRdb's table, derived via immunoSEQ multiplex PCR, lists solely in-frame clones and lacks some. The profile shows fewer than 300,000 clones, 75% to 95% of them singletons. Input material: peripheral blood. Receptor source: a person aged 18-35 years with COVID-19, enrolled during active disease. CDR3s include the opening cysteine and the closing phenylalanine or tryptophan. Each record gives: clone size, V gene, J gene, D gene, CDR3 protein, CDR3 DNA. D genes are given only for firm matches. Only part of the rows carry a size: once, few, many, or a class if the clone is expanded.

clone_size: .; v_call: TRBV5-1; j_call: TRBJ2-5; d_call: TRBD2; cdr3_aa: CASGLAGQETQYF; cdr3_nt: TGCGCCAGCGGACTAGCGGGACAAGAGACCCAGTACTTC
clone_size: .; v_call: TRBV19; j_call: TRBJ2-7; d_call: TRBD1; cdr3_aa: CASSTDQGVSYEQYF; cdr3_nt: TGTGCCAGTAGTACTGATCAGGGGGTATCCTACGAGCAGTACTTC
clone_size: .; v_call: TRBV19; j_call: TRBJ2-5; d_call: TRBD1; cdr3_aa: CASSTPTGDQTQYF; cdr3_nt: TGTGCCAGTAGTACTCCGACAGGGGACCAGACCCAGTACTTC
clone_size: .; v_call: TRBV3-1/TRBV3-2; j_call: TRBJ1-1; d_call: TRBD1; cdr3_aa: CASSQDWTGATEAFF; cdr3_nt: TGTGCCAGCAGCCAAGATTGGACAGGGGCGACTGAAGCTTTCTTT
clone_size: .; v_call: TRBV24-1; j_call: TRBJ2-3; d_call: .; cdr3_aa: CATSDPGSPADTQYF; cdr3_nt: TGTGCCACCAGTGATCCAGGTAGTCCAGCAGATACGCAGTATTTT
clone_size: .; v_call: TRBV28; j_call: TRBJ1-2; d_call: .; cdr3_aa: CASSFFLTIYGYTF; cdr3_nt: TGTGCCAGCAGTTTTTTTCTCACAATTTATGGCTACACCTTC
clone_size: .; v_call: TRBV2; j_call: TRBJ2-7; d_call: .; cdr3_aa: CASSERQIYEQYF; cdr3_nt: TGTGCCAGCAGTGAGCGACAGATCTACGAGCAGTACTTC
clone_size: .; v_call: TRBV6-5; j_call: TRBJ2-2; d_call: .; cdr3_aa: CASNDDSGTGELFF; cdr3_nt: TGTGCCAGCAACGACGACTCGGGGACCGGGGAGCTGTTTTTT
clone_size: few; v_call: TRBV29-1; j_call: TRBJ2-1; d_call: .; cdr3_aa: CSGIGLGDGSNEQFF; cdr3_nt: TGCAGCGGAATTGGGTTGGGAGACGGCTCAAATGAGCAGTTCTTC
clone_size: .; v_call: TRBV5-1; j_call: TRBJ2-1; d_call: TRBD2; cdr3_aa: CASSLSGSYNEQFF; cdr3_nt: TGCGCCAGCAGCTTGAGCGGGAGCTACAATGAGCAGTTCTTC
clone_size: .; v_call: TRBV10-2; j_call: TRBJ2-5; d_call: .; cdr3_aa: CASSDSFSVQETQYF; cdr3_nt: TGCGCCAGCAGTGACTCCTTTAGCGTCCAAGAGACCCAGTACTTC
clone_size: .; v_call: TRBV24-1; j_call: TRBJ2-3; d_call: .; cdr3_aa: CATSVVLATISTDTQYF; cdr3_nt: TGTGCCACCAGTGTCGTACTAGCCACAATTAGCACAGATACGCAGTATTTT
clone_size: .; v_call: TRBV7-9; j_call: TRBJ1-4; d_call: .; cdr3_aa: CASSLGGGRIEKLFF; cdr3_nt: TGTGCCAGCAGCTTAGGGGGAGGACGAATCGAAAAACTGTTTTTT
clone_size: few; v_call: TRBV29-1; j_call: TRBJ1-1; d_call: TRBD1; cdr3_aa: CSVETRQGNTEAFF; cdr3_nt: TGCAGCGTTGAAACCCGACAGGGGAACACTGAAGCTTTCTTT
clone_size: .; v_call: TRBV11-2; j_call: TRBJ1-1; d_call: .; cdr3_aa: CASSWVDRTEAFF; cdr3_nt: TGTGCCAGCAGCTGGGTTGACAGGACTGAAGCTTTCTTT
clone_size: .; v_call: TRBV13; j_call: TRBJ2-6; d_call: .; cdr3_aa: CASSPRDGKANVLTF; cdr3_nt: TGTGCCAGCAGCCCGCGGGACGGAAAGGCCAACGTCCTGACTTTC
clone_size: .; v_call: TRBV7-2; j_call: TRBJ2-3; d_call: TRBD2; cdr3_aa: CASSLELADRTQYF; cdr3_nt: TGTGCCAGCAGCTTAGAGCTAGCGGATCGGACGCAGTATTTT
clone_size: once; v_call: TRBV5-1; j_call: TRBJ1-6; d_call: .; cdr3_aa: CASSSGQSNDNSPLHF; cdr3_nt: TGCGCCAGCAGCTCCGGACAGAGCAATGATAATTCACCCCTCCACTTT
clone_size: .; v_call: TRBV7-9; j_call: TRBJ2-7; d_call: .; cdr3_aa: CASSSPVEQYF; cdr3_nt: TGTGCCAGCAGCTCCCCTGTAGAGCAGTACTTC
clone_size: .; v_call: TRBV5-6; j_call: TRBJ2-2; d_call: .; cdr3_aa: CASSPARVTGELFF; cdr3_nt: TGTGCCAGCAGCCCGGCGAGGGTCACCGGGGAGCTGTTTTTT
clone_size: .; v_call: TRBV3-1/TRBV3-2; j_call: TRBJ2-5; d_call: .; cdr3_aa: CASSQGLVSETQYF; cdr3_nt: TGTGCCAGCAGCCAAGGACTAGTCTCGGAGACCCAGTACTTC
clone_size: .; v_call: TRBV10-3; j_call: TRBJ2-7; d_call: TRBD2; cdr3_aa: CAISPGTRGTYEQYF; cdr3_nt: TGTGCCATCAGCCCCGGGACTAGGGGTACCTACGAGCAGTACTTC
clone_size: .; v_call: TRBV2; j_call: TRBJ2-5; d_call: .; cdr3_aa: CASSEQGETQYF; cdr3_nt: TGTGCCAGCAGTGAACAGGGTGAGACCCAGTACTTC
clone_size: .; v_call: TRBV9; j_call: TRBJ2-2; d_call: .; cdr3_aa: CASSVDLSFGELFF; cdr3_nt: TGTGCCAGCAGCGTAGATCTTAGCTTTGGGGAGCTGTTTTTT
clone_size: .; v_call: TRBV18; j_call: TRBJ2-5; d_call: .; cdr3_aa: CASSPRQWRETQYF; cdr3_nt: TGTGCCAGCTCACCCCGACAGTGGCGGGAGACCCAGTACTTC
clone_size: few; v_call: TRBV2; j_call: TRBJ2-1; d_call: .; cdr3_aa: CASSVVSGYNEQFF; cdr3_nt: TGTGCCAGCAGTGTGGTTAGCGGCTACAATGAGCAGTTCTTC
clone_size: .; v_call: TRBV12-5; j_call: TRBJ2-5; d_call: .; cdr3_aa: CASGLGTFLETQYF; cdr3_nt: TGTGCTAGTGGTTTGGGGACATTCTTGGAGACCCAGTACTTC
clone_size: many; v_call: TRBV19; j_call: TRBJ2-2; d_call: TRBD2; cdr3_aa: CASKTGLADPGELFF; cdr3_nt: TGTGCCAGTAAAACGGGACTAGCGGATCCCGGGGAGCTGTTTTTT
clone_size: .; v_call: TRBV29-1; j_call: TRBJ1-3; d_call: .; cdr3_aa: CSAAGVGNTIYF; cdr3_nt: TGCAGCGCTGCGGGCGTTGGAAACACCATATATTTT
clone_size: .; v_call: TRBV12-3/TRBV12-4; j_call: TRBJ1-6; d_call: .; cdr3_aa: CASGGGNSPLHF; cdr3_nt: TGTGCCAGCGGGGGGGGTAATTCACCCCTCCACTTT
clone_size: .; v_call: TRBV9; j_call: TRBJ1-3; d_call: .; cdr3_aa: CASSDSSGNTIYF; cdr3_nt: TGTGCCAGCAGCGACAGCTCTGGAAACACCATATATTTT
clone_size: .; v_call: TRBV4-1; j_call: TRBJ1-1; d_call: .; cdr3_aa: CASSQLTQGLRTEAFF; cdr3_nt: TGCGCCAGCAGCCAACTAACTCAGGGGTTGAGGACTGAAGCTTTCTTT
clone_size: .; v_call: TRBV5-4; j_call: TRBJ2-3; d_call: TRBD2; cdr3_aa: CASSFGLAGVRDTQYF; cdr3_nt: TGTGCCAGCAGTTTCGGACTAGCGGGAGTGAGAGATACGCAGTATTTT
clone_size: .; v_call: TRBV30; j_call: TRBJ2-1; d_call: TRBD2; cdr3_aa: CAWTPLAAYNEQFF; cdr3_nt: TGTGCCTGGACCCCCCTAGCGGCTTACAATGAGCAGTTCTTC
clone_size: .; v_call: TRBV3-1/TRBV3-2; j_call: TRBJ2-7; d_call: TRBD2; cdr3_aa: CASSPGLAGNYEQYF; cdr3_nt: TGTGCCAGCAGCCCGGGACTAGCGGGAAACTACGAGCAGTACTTC
clone_size: .; v_call: TRBV9; j_call: TRBJ2-2; d_call: .; cdr3_aa: CASSVVGVGTGELFF; cdr3_nt: TGTGCCAGCAGCGTAGTCGGGGTTGGGACCGGGGAGCTGTTTTTT
clone_size: .; v_call: TRBV28; j_call: TRBJ1-5; d_call: TRBD1; cdr3_aa: CASSEQGRNQPQHF; cdr3_nt: TGTGCCAGCAGCGAACAGGGGCGGAATCAGCCCCAGCATTTT
clone_size: .; v_call: TRBV7-8; j_call: TRBJ2-1; d_call: TRBD2; cdr3_aa: CASSLSGAANEQFF; cdr3_nt: TGTGCCAGCAGCTTAAGCGGGGCGGCCAATGAGCAGTTCTTC
clone_size: few; v_call: TRBV27; j_call: TRBJ2-1; d_call: TRBD2; cdr3_aa: CASSFDLGLAGNEQFF; cdr3_nt: TGTGCCAGCAGTTTCGATTTGGGACTAGCGGGAAATGAGCAGTTCTTC
clone_size: .; v_call: TRBV7-9; j_call: TRBJ2-5; d_call: .; cdr3_aa: CASSSRTGFQEETQYF; cdr3_nt: TGTGCCAGCAGCTCAAGAACGGGATTTCAGGAGGAGACCCAGTACTTC
clone_size: .; v_call: TRBV7-9; j_call: TRBJ2-7; d_call: .; cdr3_aa: CASSFENLEQYF; cdr3_nt: TGTGCCAGCAGCTTTGAGAACCTCGAGCAGTACTTC
clone_size: .; v_call: TRBV30; j_call: TRBJ2-3; d_call: .; cdr3_aa: CAWSTGRGTDTQYF; cdr3_nt: TGTGCCTGGAGTACCGGGAGAGGAACAGATACGCAGTATTTT
clone_size: .; v_call: TRBV10-1; j_call: TRBJ2-3; d_call: TRBD2; cdr3_aa: CASSESSGRDTQYF; cdr3_nt: TGCGCCAGCAGTGAATCTAGCGGGAGAGATACGCAGTATTTT
clone_size: .; v_call: TRBV7-2; j_call: TRBJ2-1; d_call: .; cdr3_aa: CASSLGFLAAYNEQFF; cdr3_nt: TGTGCCAGCAGCTTAGGGTTTCTAGCAGCCTACAATGAGCAGTTCTTC
clone_size: .; v_call: TRBV12-2; j_call: TRBJ2-4; d_call: .; cdr3_aa: CASRLAPCRLSGSIAKNIQYF; cdr3_nt: TGTGCAAGTCGCTTAGCTCCTTGTAGGCTCAGCGGGTCTATAGCCAAAAACATTCAGTACTTC
clone_size: .; v_call: TRBV11-2; j_call: TRBJ1-2; d_call: TRBD1; cdr3_aa: CASSLATGANYGYTF; cdr3_nt: TGTGCCAGCAGCTTAGCGACAGGGGCTAACTATGGCTACACCTTC
clone_size: once; v_call: TRBV7-6; j_call: TRBJ2-3; d_call: TRBD1; cdr3_aa: CASSPRTGGDTDTQYF; cdr3_nt: TGTGCCAGCAGCCCCCGAACAGGGGGCGACACAGATACGCAGTATTTT
clone_size: .; v_call: TRBV2; j_call: TRBJ2-1; d_call: .; cdr3_aa: CASNGGNEQFF; cdr3_nt: TGTGCCAGCAACGGAGGGAATGAGCAGTTCTTC
clone_size: .; v_call: TRBV9; j_call: TRBJ2-7; d_call: TRBD1; cdr3_aa: CASSVGQGGPYEQYF; cdr3_nt: TGTGCCAGCAGCGTCGGACAGGGAGGTCCCTACGAGCAGTACTTC
clone_size: .; v_call: TRBV5-1; j_call: TRBJ2-3; d_call: TRBD2; cdr3_aa: CASSLEAAGGPADTQYF; cdr3_nt: TGCGCCAGCAGCTTGGAGGCGGCGGGAGGGCCAGCAGATACGCAGTATTTT
clone_size: .; v_call: TRBV5-6; j_call: TRBJ1-1; d_call: TRBD1; cdr3_aa: CASSNWDREDAFF; cdr3_nt: TGTGCCAGCAGCAATTGGGACAGGGAAGACGCTTTCTTT
clone_size: .; v_call: TRBV19; j_call: TRBJ1-4; d_call: TRBD1; cdr3_aa: CASSVRQGYEKLFF; cdr3_nt: TGTGCCAGTAGTGTAAGACAGGGGTATGAAAAACTGTTTTTT
clone_size: .; v_call: TRBV4-1; j_call: TRBJ1-5; d_call: TRBD1; cdr3_aa: CASSLGQGQPQHF; cdr3_nt: TGCGCCAGCAGCCTCGGACAGGGACAGCCCCAGCATTTT
clone_size: .; v_call: TRBV6-5; j_call: TRBJ2-1; d_call: TRBD1; cdr3_aa: CATEGQGRDEQFF; cdr3_nt: TGTGCCACCGAGGGACAGGGGAGGGATGAGCAGTTCTTC
clone_size: .; v_call: TRBV5-4; j_call: TRBJ1-4; d_call: TRBD1; cdr3_aa: CASSSLDRAEVEKLFF; cdr3_nt: TGTGCCAGCAGCAGCCTGGACAGGGCGGAAGTTGAAAAACTGTTTTTT
clone_size: once; v_call: TRBV4-1; j_call: TRBJ2-7; d_call: TRBD2; cdr3_aa: CASSQLTSGRYYSYEQYF; cdr3_nt: TGCGCCAGCAGCCAATTGACTAGCGGGAGGTATTACTCCTACGAGCAGTACTTC